This T cell receptor beta chain was recorded in a study of blood T cell repertoires in COVID-19. Original analysis: Estimates of nucleated cell counts were drawn from the amplification of reference gene primers. Sequenced by immunoSEQ multiplex PCR; TCRdb stores in-frame clones only, minus some. V, J and clone size are those of that table, while D and trimming were read from the DNA. This sample has over 200,000 clones, with 80% to 95% found just once. CDR1 is SGHDN, CDR2 FVKESK, per germline. Between the trimmed V and J ends, which lost 0 bases and 8 bases, there was a span of 10 bases. The CDR3 sequence is 13 residues long.

The chain links TRBV14 to TRBJ1-2; perhaps TRBD1 as D (6 bases). Sequences were obtained from peripheral blood. The clonotype originates from a man in his sixties with COVID-19, enrolled during active disease. CDR3 DNA sequence: TGTGCCAGCAGCCAAGAGGGGGCTGGAGGCTACACCTTC. Protein sequence: CASSQEGAGGYTF.